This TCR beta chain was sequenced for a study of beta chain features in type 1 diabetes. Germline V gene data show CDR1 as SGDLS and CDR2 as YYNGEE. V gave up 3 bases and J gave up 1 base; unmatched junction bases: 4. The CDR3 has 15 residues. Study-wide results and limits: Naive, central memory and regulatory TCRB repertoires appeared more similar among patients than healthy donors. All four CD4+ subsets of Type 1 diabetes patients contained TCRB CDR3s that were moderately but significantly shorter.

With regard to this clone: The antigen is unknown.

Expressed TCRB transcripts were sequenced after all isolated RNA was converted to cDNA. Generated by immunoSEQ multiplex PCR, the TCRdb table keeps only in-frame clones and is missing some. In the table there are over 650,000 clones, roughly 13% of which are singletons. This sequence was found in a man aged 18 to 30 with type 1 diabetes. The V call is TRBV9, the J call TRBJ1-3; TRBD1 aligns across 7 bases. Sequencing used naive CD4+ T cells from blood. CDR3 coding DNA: TGTGCCAGCAGCGGAGCACAGGGGTCTGGAAACACCATATATTTT. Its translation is CASSGAQGSGNTIYF. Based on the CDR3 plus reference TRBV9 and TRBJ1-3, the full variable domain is DSGVTQTPKHLITATGQRVTLRCSPRSGDLSVYWYQQSLDQGLQFLIQYYNGEERAKGNILERFSAQQFPDLHSELNLSSLELGDSALYFCASSGAQGSGNTIYFGEGSWLTVV.